The 23 T cell receptor beta chains below were found in one sample sequenced in a study of blood T cell repertoires in COVID-19. Measured with immunoSEQ multiplex PCR; TCRdb has only the in-frame clones, and not every one. This table has around 78,000 clones, over 80% appearing once. The source material was peripheral blood. These receptor sequences come from a man in his forties or fifties with active COVID-19.

This rearrangement joins TRBV6-6 to TRBJ1-5, with a tentative D call TRBD1 (6 bases). The CDR3 runs 15 residues. Trimming left V 3 bases short and J 5 bases short, with 14 bases between. The germline V gene encodes CDR1 MNHNY and CDR2 SVGAGI (reference sequence). CDR3 protein: CASSYTAQGDQPQHF. CDR3 DNA: TGTGCCAGCAGTTATACCGCACAGGGAGATCAGCCCCAGCATTTT.

J is TRBJ2-3 and V is TRBV7-2, with D unresolved. The CDR3 loop spans 15 amino acids. Germline assignment: CDR1 SGHTA and CDR2 FQGNSA. Trimming left V 3 bases short and J 7 bases short, with 17 bases between. The CDR3 reads CASSFYRGQTYTQYF. CDR3 nucleotide sequence: TGTGCCAGCAGCTTTTATCGTGGGCAGACCTATACGCAGTATTTT.

The genes are TRBV18 and TRBJ2-7; 9 nucleotides align to TRBD2. Trimming at V came to 0 bases and at J to 2 bases, leaving 2 bases not matched to a gene. CDR1 and CDR2 (germline): KGHSH, LQKENI. This CDR3 is built from 15 residues. CDR3 coding DNA: TGTGCCAGCTCACCACCTCTAGCGGGGACCTACGAGCAGTACTTC. Its translation is CASSPPLAGTYEQYF.

V gene TRBV7-2 combines with J gene TRBJ2-2; D is unresolved. Germline V gene lookup returns CDR1 SGHTA and CDR2 FQGNSA. V was trimmed by 5 bases and J by 7 bases, leaving 5 bases between them. This CDR3 spans 11 amino acids. The CDR3 sequence: CASSPRGELFF. DNA of the CDR3: TGTGCCAGCAGCCCCCGCGGGGAGCTGTTTTTT.

J is TRBJ2-1 and V is TRBV7-8; 12 nucleotides align to TRBD2. The V gene's germline CDR1 is SGHVS and CDR2 FQNEAQ. The CDR3 runs to 13 residues. With 2 bases clipped from V and 10 bases from J, the junction kept 0 bases outside the gene matches. The DNA for the CDR3 is TGTGCCAGCAGCTTAACTAGCGGGGGGGAGCAGTTCTTC. Translation gives CASSLTSGGEQFF.

The chain has TRBV11-1 and TRBJ1-1, with 8 bases fitting TRBD1. This CDR3 spans 15 amino acids. The trim removed 4 bases at V and 3 bases at J, leaving 7 bases unmatched. Germline V gene sequence: CDR1 SGHAT, CDR2 FQDESV (reference sequence). CDR3 bases: TGTGCCAGCAGCTCCCGACAGGGGTGGGACACTGAAGCTTTCTTT. As protein: CASSSRQGWDTEAFF.

This chain's CDR3 is CASSVYPGSIYGYTF. CDR3 sequence (DNA): TGTGCCAGCAGCGTCTACCCCGGGTCTATCTATGGCTACACCTTC. The chain employs TRBV27 and TRBJ1-2; D is unclear. Germline CDR1 reads MNHEY; CDR2 reads SMNVEV (reference sequence). The CDR3 sequence is 15 residues long. Trimming pared 6 bases from V and 4 bases from J, leaving 18 bases between.

The chain carries TRBV3-1 (or the pseudogene TRBV3-2) and TRBJ2-1; 11 nucleotides align to TRBD2. Trimming took 9 bases from V and 4 from J; bases not matched to a gene: 5. The germline V gene encodes CDR1 LGHDT and CDR2 YNNKEL (reference sequence). This CDR3 is built from 14 residues. CDR3 in amino acids: CASTGTSGYNEQFF. In DNA form, the CDR3 reads TGTGCCAGTACCGGGACTAGCGGATACAATGAGCAGTTCTTC.

This clone appeared once. V is TRBV10-3 and J is TRBJ2-5; the match to TRBD1 covers 7 bases. V dropped 3 bases and J dropped 5; count of bases not matched to a gene: 9. The germline CDR1 and CDR2 sequences are ENHRY and SYGVKD. This CDR3 region has 15 residues. As DNA, the CDR3 is TGTGCCATCAGTGAAGATGGGACAGCAGGGGAGACCCAGTACTTC. It translates to CAISEDGTAGETQYF.

The CDR3, as DNA: TGCAGTGCTAGTAGCCTGATTCGTGCTTCACCCCTCCACTTT. It encodes CSASSLIRASPLHF. The chain combines TRBV20-1 with TRBJ1-6; D remains unclear. Per germline, CDR1 DFQATT and CDR2 SNEGSKA (reference sequence). CDR3 length: 14 residues. V was clipped by 3 bases and J by 9 bases, with 15 bases between them.

This chain links TRBV5-6 with TRBJ1-5, with no clear D. CDR1 and CDR2 (germline): SGHDT, YYEEEE. The CDR3 runs to 16 residues. Between the trimmed V and J ends, which lost 0 bases and 3 bases, there was a span of 13 bases. Here the CDR3 DNA reads TGTGCCAGCAGCTTGGGAGCGCGGGGTAACAATCAGCCCCAGCATTTT. Its translation is CASSLGARGNNQPQHF.

The V gene is TRBV7-3, the J gene TRBJ1-1; 7 bases match TRBD1. Germline lookup yields CDR1 SGHTA and CDR2 FQGTGA. The ends lost 5 bases at V and 4 bases at J; junction bases unmatched: 7. The length of the CDR3 is 14 residues. CDR3 residues: CASSQGGWATEAFF. CDR3 nucleotides: TGTGCCAGCAGCCAAGGGGGCTGGGCCACTGAAGCTTTCTTT.

The chain carries TRBV6-5 and TRBJ1-2, with D possibly TRBD1 on 6 matching bases. Germline CDR1 is MNHEY and CDR2 is SVGAGI. This CDR3 is built from 15 residues. Trimming shortened V by 2 bases and J by 5 bases, and 15 bases separated the two germline ends. Written as DNA, the CDR3 is TGTGCCAGCAGTTACCTTTCAAAAGGGGGATATGGCTACACCTTC. Protein product: CASSYLSKGGYGYTF.

The chain combines TRBV6-2 or TRBV6-3 with TRBJ2-5; 9 bases fit TRBD1. The CDR3 spans 15 residues. From germline, CDR1 is MNHEY and CDR2 SVGEGT. Losses at the gene ends were 4 bases for V and 6 bases for J; bases not matched to a gene: 9. CDR3 region: CASSSQQGATKTQYF. The CDR3 nucleotides are TGTGCCAGCAGTTCCCAACAGGGGGCTACAAAGACCCAGTACTTC.

The sample holds one count of this clone. The chain recombines TRBV30 with TRBJ1-5; tentatively, D is TRBD1 (6 bases). CDR1 and CDR2 (germline): GTSNPN, SVGIG (reference sequence). This CDR3 is built from 14 residues. The germline V and J ends were trimmed by 7 bases and 3 bases, with 16 bases remaining between them. The CDR3 is CAFGGAPLNQPQHF. The CDR3 coding sequence is TGTGCCTTCGGGGGGGCCCCACTCAATCAGCCCCAGCATTTT.

V is TRBV5-4 and J is TRBJ1-2; tentative D call: TRBD1 (6 bases). The germline gives CDR1 SGHNT, CDR2 YYREEE (reference sequence). The CDR3 runs 15 residues. The V gene lost 3 bases and the J gene lost 2 bases, with 14 bases spanning the gap. CDR3 DNA: TGTGCCAGCAGCTCCGGGCCCACAGGGAACTATGGCTACACCTTC. Amino acid sequence: CASSSGPTGNYGYTF.

V is TRBV5-5 and J is TRBJ1-1, with 9 bases aligning to TRBD1. The CDR3 has 13 amino acids. Trimming cost V 4 bases and J 10 bases; bases outside gene matches: 8. Looked up from germline, CDR1 is SGHKS and CDR2 is YYEKEE (reference sequence). This chain's CDR3 is CASSGSLDRGAFF. Here the CDR3 DNA reads TGTGCCAGCAGCGGGTCTTTGGACAGGGGAGCTTTCTTT.

This chain links TRBV6-2 or TRBV6-3 with TRBJ1-6; 8 positions match TRBD1. This CDR3 contains 15 residues. Trimming at V came to 5 bases and at J to 7 bases, leaving 7 bases not matched to a gene. From germline, CDR1 is MNHEY and CDR2 SVGEGT. The CDR3 is CASSNRDRPNSPLHF. CDR3 nucleotide sequence: TGTGCCAGCAGTAACCGGGACAGGCCCAATTCACCCCTCCACTTT.

This rearrangement joins TRBV4-3 to TRBJ1-2; the D is unclear. Germline V gene lookup returns CDR1 LGHNA and CDR2 YSLEER. Trimming stripped 1 base from V and 3 bases from J, with 9 bases between. This CDR3 spans 14 amino acids. CDR3 sequence reads: CASSQGTADYGYTF. CDR3 coding DNA: TGCGCCAGCAGCCAAGGCACCGCGGACTATGGCTACACCTTC.

The J gene is TRBJ2-2, the V gene TRBV6-1, with TRBD2 matching 7 bases. J was trimmed by 5 bases and V by 2 bases; bases with no gene match: 5. Germline V lookup: CDR1 MNHNS, CDR2 SASEGT. This CDR3 has 15 amino acids. The CDR3 DNA follows: TGTGCCAGCAGTGAACCGGGGGGTGGGACCGGGGAGCTGTTTTTT. This translates into CASSEPGGGTGELFF.

This CDR3 reads CASSYGTGMYEQYF. Here the CDR3 DNA reads TGTGCCAGCAGTTATGGGACAGGGATGTACGAGCAGTACTTC. V is TRBV6-5 and J is TRBJ2-7, with TRBD1 matching 9 bases. Looked up from germline, CDR1 is MNHEY and CDR2 is SVGAGI. V lost 3 bases and J lost 4; bases outside the gene matches: 4. This CDR3 has 14 amino acids.

The rearrangement links TRBV6-5 to TRBJ2-1; 7 nucleotides line up with TRBD2. With V trimmed by 0 bases and J by 2 bases, 4 bases remained unmatched. Germline values: CDR1 MNHEY, CDR2 SVGAGI. The CDR3 spans 16 residues. CDR3 sequence: CASSYSAGAAYNEQFF. The CDR3 DNA sequence: TGTGCCAGCAGTTACTCTGCGGGAGCGGCCTACAATGAGCAGTTCTTC.

The rearrangement links TRBV4-3 to TRBJ2-7; TRBD2 is a possible D gene (7 bases). Germline V lookup: CDR1 LGHNA, CDR2 YSLEER. CDR3 length: 16 residues. Trimming left V 0 bases short and J 3 bases short, with 15 bases between. For the CDR3, the DNA is TGCGCCAGCAGCCAAGATAGGGGGGGCGGGGGCTACGAGCAGTACTTC. It codes for CASSQDRGGGGYEQYF.